One and the same sample provided the 26 T cell receptor beta chains below, sequenced in a study of tissue T cells after allogeneic stem cell transplantation. Method: immunoSEQ multiplex PCR; TCRdb's copy keeps in-frame clones and lacks some. Of some 6,200 clones listed, 55% to 65% are singletons. The source material was tissue from the jejunum, sampled at autopsy. The source is a male donor at least 60 years old with lung cancer.

V and J are TRBV4-2 and TRBJ1-5; weak D call: TRBD1 (5 bases). The germline gives CDR1 LGHNA, CDR2 YNFKEQ. Trimming removed 1 base from V and 5 bases from J, with 12 bases in between. The CDR3 sequence is 15 residues long. CDR3 in DNA: TGTGCCAGCAGCCAAGTCGCAGGGAGGGATCAGCCCCAGCATTTT. Translation gives CASSQVAGRDQPQHF.

This chain connects TRBV7-7 to TRBJ2-1; TRBD1 matches at 7 bases. V lost 5 bases and J lost 2; bases outside the gene matches: 6. The CDR3 spans 15 residues. Germline values: CDR1 SSHAT, CDR2 FNYEAQ (reference sequence). The CDR3 region has the DNA TGTGCCAGCAGCCCTGCCGGGACAGCCTACAATGAGCAGTTCTTC. It translates to CASSPAGTAYNEQFF.

In this sample, this clone turned up a few times. The J gene is TRBJ1-1, the V gene TRBV27; D is ambiguous. Trimming took 4 bases from V and 0 from J, leaving 6 bases between them. The CDR3 totals 13 residues. Germline V gene sequence: CDR1 MNHEY, CDR2 SMNVEV (reference sequence). The CDR3 protein is CASSSVVNTEAFF. DNA of the CDR3: TGTGCCAGCAGTTCCGTGGTGAACACTGAAGCTTTCTTT.

This clone has just one count. The chain is built from TRBV30 and TRBJ1-2; possible D gene TRBD1, 6 bases. Between the trimmed V and J ends, which lost 5 bases and 4 bases, there was a span of 11 bases. In germline, CDR1 is GTSNPN, CDR2 SVGIG (reference sequence). This CDR3 region has 12 residues. CDR3 sequence: CAWWGGPYGYTF. The CDR3 DNA reads as TGTGCCTGGTGGGGGGGCCCCTATGGCTACACCTTC.

The gene calls are TRBV7-9 and TRBJ2-6; 9 bases line up with TRBD1. Per the germline V gene, CDR1 is SEHNR and CDR2 is FQNEAQ (reference sequence). The CDR3 runs 17 residues. Trimming cost V 4 bases and J 0 bases; bases outside gene matches: 4. The CDR3 bases are TGTGCCAGCAGCTCCCGGGACAGGGACTCTGGGGCCAACGTCCTGACTTTC. This sequence encodes CASSSRDRDSGANVLTF.

This sequence joins TRBV7-6 and TRBJ2-7; the D is unclear. V was cut by 1 base and J by 2 bases, with 18 bases left in between. CDR1 is SGHVS and CDR2 is FNYEAQ in the germline V gene. CDR3 size: 17 residues. The CDR3 bases are TGTGCCAGCAGCTTAGGGATTGGGGTAGAGCTCCCCTACGAGCAGTACTTC. Translation gives CASSLGIGVELPYEQYF.

In nucleotides, the CDR3 is TGTGCCAGCACTGGAGTCGGTTACACTGAAGCTTTCTTT. It yields the protein CASTGVGYTEAFF. The genes are TRBV28 and TRBJ1-1; D not certain. The V end was cut by 7 bases, the J end by 3 bases, with 12 bases between. CDR3 length: 13 residues. CDR1 is MDHEN and CDR2 is SYDVKM in the germline V gene.

The chain uses TRBV14 and TRBJ1-3; TRBD1 is a possible D gene (5 bases). V was clipped by 4 bases and J by 3 bases, with 13 bases between them. Germline-derived CDR1 and CDR2 are SGHDN and FVKESK. This CDR3 comprises 15 residues. CDR3 amino acids: CASSRHSGGGNTIYF. CDR3 nucleotides: TGTGCCAGCAGCCGCCACTCCGGGGGTGGAAACACCATATATTTT.

The J gene is TRBJ2-2, the V gene TRBV27; 12 nucleotides match TRBD2. From germline, CDR1 is MNHEY and CDR2 SMNVEV (reference sequence). J was trimmed by 5 bases and V by 5 bases; bases with no gene match: 12. The CDR3 is 18 residues long. The CDR3 loop is CASSPSRLAGVGTGELFF. The CDR3 region has the DNA TGTGCCAGCAGTCCCTCCAGACTAGCGGGAGTCGGTACCGGGGAGCTGTTTTTT.

This clone occurred a few times. The chain uses TRBV6-1 and TRBJ2-1, with D unresolved. The germline gives CDR1 MNHNS, CDR2 SASEGT. The CDR3 totals 16 residues. V lost 2 bases, J lost 9 bases, and 20 bases lay in between. CDR3 sequence (DNA): TGTGCCAGCAGTGAAACGATCGGCCTACGTTGGGGTGAGCAGTTCTTC. Encoded protein: CASSETIGLRWGEQFF.

The V gene is TRBV5-4, the J gene TRBJ1-2, with 9 bases identical to TRBD1. J lost 8 bases, V lost 4 bases, and 9 bases had no gene match. The germline gives CDR1 SGHNT, CDR2 YYREEE (reference sequence). This CDR3 has 14 residues. The chain's CDR3 is CASSPRTGEGGYTF. In DNA, the CDR3 is TGTGCCAGCAGCCCCAGGACAGGGGAGGGAGGCTACACCTTC.

The chain recombines TRBV12-1 with TRBJ2-7; whether TRBD1, the table's D call, matches the DNA was not checked. TRBV12-1 is a documented pseudogene. The CDR3 is made up of 17 amino acids. CDR3 sequence: CASSLGRFGQGHDEQYF. The CDR3 nucleotides are TGTGCCAGCAGCTTGGGTCGGTTTGGACAGGGACATGACGAGCAGTACTTC.

The chain has TRBV24-1 and TRBJ2-5; D may correspond to TRBD1 or TRBD2 (6 bases each). CDR3 length equals 14 residues. Germline CDR1 is KGHDR and CDR2 is SFDVKD. V gave up 2 bases and J gave up 5 bases, with 11 bases separating them. The CDR3 loop reads CATSDWGAGETQYF. The DNA of the CDR3 is TGTGCCACCAGTGATTGGGGGGCCGGGGAGACCCAGTACTTC.

The V call is TRBV5-1, the J call TRBJ2-2; possibly TRBD2 for D (5 bases). V lost 7 bases and J lost 5, with 24 bases in between. CDR1 SGHRS and CDR2 YFSETQ come from the germline V gene. This CDR3 is built from 17 residues. CDR3 coding DNA: TGCGCCAGCCAAGCGCACACTAGGCCAACCAAAACCGGGGAGCTGTTTTTT. This gives the protein CASQAHTRPTKTGELFF.

This clone was counted a single time. This chain connects TRBV5-5 to TRBJ2-5, with D hard to call. CDR3 length: 16 residues. Trimming removed 4 bases at V and 1 base at J, with 17 bases between. Germline V gives CDR1 SGHKS, CDR2 YYEKEE (reference sequence). CDR3: CASSTPPMGFQETQYF. Written as DNA, the CDR3 is TGTGCCAGCAGCACCCCCCCGATGGGTTTCCAAGAGACCCAGTACTTC.

This clone has more than one count but fewer than ten. The chain carries TRBV28 and TRBJ2-2; D unclear. CDR3 size: 14 residues. V lost 2 bases to trimming and J lost 6 bases, with 10 bases between them. Germline loops: CDR1 MDHEN, CDR2 SYDVKM. The CDR3 reads CASSLALPPGELFF. CDR3 bases: TGTGCCAGCAGTTTAGCACTACCCCCCGGGGAGCTGTTTTTT.

This sequence joins TRBV9 and TRBJ1-3; D might be TRBD1 (6 bases). CDR1 and CDR2 (germline): SGDLS, YYNGEE. The CDR3 loop spans 13 amino acids. Trimming removed 5 bases at V and 7 bases at J, with 13 bases between. The CDR3 here is CASSPPRGNTIYF. The CDR3 DNA is TGTGCCAGCAGTCCTCCGAGGGGGAACACCATATATTTT.

This chain joins TRBV9 and TRBJ2-3, with D maybe TRBD1 (5 bases). Germline V gives CDR1 SGDLS, CDR2 YYNGEE. This CDR3 has 15 amino acids. V was trimmed by 1 base and J by 5 bases, leaving 14 bases between them. The CDR3 DNA follows: TGTGCCAGCAGCGTAACTCCCGGACACGAAGATACGCAGTATTTT. Its translation: CASSVTPGHEDTQYF.

The V and J genes are TRBV28 and TRBJ2-5; D might be TRBD1 or TRBD2, each matching 5 bases. CDR1 is MDHEN, CDR2 SYDVKM, per germline. The CDR3 covers 16 residues. V was clipped by 7 bases and J by 2 bases, with 20 bases between them. The CDR3 protein is CASNQTPGRVQETQYF. CDR3 sequence (DNA): TGTGCCAGCAACCAGACCCCGGGACGGGTACAAGAGACCCAGTACTTC.

The V gene is TRBV3-1 (or the pseudogene TRBV3-2), the J gene TRBJ1-2, with D unclear. The V end was cut by 1 base, the J end by 2 bases, with 11 bases between. The CDR3 is 15 residues long. Germline V gene data show CDR1 as LGHDT and CDR2 as YNNKEL (reference sequence). CDR3 DNA sequence: TGTGCCAGCAGCCAAGGTGCGGGAACCAACTATGGCTACACCTTC. It is translated as CASSQGAGTNYGYTF.

By sample fraction, this clone is large. This rearrangement joins TRBV14 to TRBJ2-7, with a weak D call TRBD1 (5 bases). V lost 4 bases and J lost 3, with 16 bases in between. Per the germline V gene, CDR1 is SGHDN and CDR2 is FVKESK. This CDR3 contains 15 residues. The CDR3 is CASSLHQGLDYEQYF. CDR3 sequence (DNA): TGTGCCAGCAGCCTACATCAGGGTCTAGACTACGAGCAGTACTTC.

This clone was recorded once. The chain combines TRBV7-6 with TRBJ1-4; 12 nucleotides align to TRBD1. The CDR3 consists of 17 residues. From germline, CDR1 is SGHVS and CDR2 FNYEAQ. With V trimmed by 5 bases and J by 7 bases, 11 bases remained unmatched. The CDR3 protein is CASSRGDRGRFGEKLFF. The CDR3 DNA follows: TGTGCCAGCAGCCGCGGGGACAGGGGGCGTTTTGGTGAAAAACTGTTTTTT.

The genes are TRBV9 and TRBJ2-1; no definite D call. Germline V CDR1 and CDR2: SGDLS, YYNGEE. The CDR3 spans 9 residues. V lost 10 bases, J lost 7 bases, and 6 bases lay in between. CDR3 region: CARQNEQFF. The CDR3 region has the DNA TGTGCCCGCCAAAATGAGCAGTTCTTC.

By share of the sample, this clone is large. The chain employs TRBV4-1 and TRBJ1-2; D is uncertain. Deletions cut 4 bases from V and 7 bases from J, with 10 bases between. Per germline, CDR1 MGHRA and CDR2 YSYEKL. The CDR3 is 12 residues long. CDR3 in amino acids: CASSRSRGGYTF. CDR3 sequence (DNA): TGCGCCAGCAGCCGTTCTCGGGGTGGCTACACCTTC.

This rearrangement joins TRBV28 to TRBJ1-2; 9 bases match TRBD1. CDR3 length: 14 residues. J lost 3 bases, V lost 5 bases, and 4 bases had no gene match. Germline CDR1 and CDR2: MDHEN and SYDVKM. CDR3 loop: CASSGTGGHYGYTF. In DNA form, the CDR3 reads TGTGCCAGCAGTGGAACAGGGGGCCACTATGGCTACACCTTC.

This clone came up a few times. The chain recombines TRBV7-9 with TRBJ1-5; D unresolved. Deletions cut 4 bases from V and 2 bases from J, with 9 bases between. The germline V gene encodes CDR1 SEHNR and CDR2 FQNEAQ (reference sequence). The length of the CDR3 is 14 residues. The CDR3 here is CASSSGFGNQPQHF. The DNA of the CDR3 is TGTGCCAGCAGCTCTGGGTTTGGCAATCAGCCCCAGCATTTT.